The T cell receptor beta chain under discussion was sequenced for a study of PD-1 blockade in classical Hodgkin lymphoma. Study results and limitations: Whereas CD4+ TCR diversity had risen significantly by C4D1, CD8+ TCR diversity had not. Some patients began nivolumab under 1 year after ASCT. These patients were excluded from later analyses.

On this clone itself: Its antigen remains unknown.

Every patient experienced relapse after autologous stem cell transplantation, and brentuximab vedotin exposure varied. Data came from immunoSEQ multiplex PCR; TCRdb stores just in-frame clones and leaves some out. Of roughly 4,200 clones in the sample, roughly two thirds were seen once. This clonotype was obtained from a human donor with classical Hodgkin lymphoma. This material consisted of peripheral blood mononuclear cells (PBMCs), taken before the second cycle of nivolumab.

The CDR3 coding sequence is TGCAGTGCGGAATCAGGCTACGAGCAGTACTTC. As protein: CSAESGYEQYF. The chain employs TRBV20-1 and TRBJ2-7; no reliable D call. The V gene lost 6 bases and the J gene lost 3 bases, with 9 bases spanning the gap. There are 11 residues in the CDR3. Germline CDR1 DFQATT, CDR2 SNEGSKA (reference sequence).